This T cell receptor (beta chain) is from a study of cytomegalovirus exposure and HLA in healthy donors. PCR was performed using 60 Vbeta and 13 Jbeta primers. Sequenced by immunoSEQ multiplex PCR; TCRdb stores in-frame clones only, minus some. The repertoire holds about 140,000 clones, with approximately 80% as singletons. General study points: A later analysis linked around 15,000 TCR beta sequences to HLA alleles at 0.05 false discovery rate. TCR beta chain V- and J-gene trimming was linked, in a later analysis, to a missense variant in DCLRE1C. The listing of 150 to 200 TCR beta chains classed them as cytomegalovirus-associated.

Germline lookup yields CDR1 GTSNPN and CDR2 SVGIG (reference sequence). The J segment lost 4 bases and the V segment lost 2 bases, leaving 16 bases of the junction unmatched. The CDR3 length is 18 residues. In the case of this clone: The target antigen is unknown.

This receptor was obtained from a female donor in good health and CMV-seropositive. The V and J genes are TRBV30 and TRBJ2-7; 11 bases fit TRBD2. The sample comprised PBMCs. CDR3 sequence (DNA): TGTGCCTGGAGTCCGACAGGGGTTAGCGGGAGGGCCGTATACGAGCAGTACTTC. This sequence encodes CAWSPTGVSGRAVYEQYF.